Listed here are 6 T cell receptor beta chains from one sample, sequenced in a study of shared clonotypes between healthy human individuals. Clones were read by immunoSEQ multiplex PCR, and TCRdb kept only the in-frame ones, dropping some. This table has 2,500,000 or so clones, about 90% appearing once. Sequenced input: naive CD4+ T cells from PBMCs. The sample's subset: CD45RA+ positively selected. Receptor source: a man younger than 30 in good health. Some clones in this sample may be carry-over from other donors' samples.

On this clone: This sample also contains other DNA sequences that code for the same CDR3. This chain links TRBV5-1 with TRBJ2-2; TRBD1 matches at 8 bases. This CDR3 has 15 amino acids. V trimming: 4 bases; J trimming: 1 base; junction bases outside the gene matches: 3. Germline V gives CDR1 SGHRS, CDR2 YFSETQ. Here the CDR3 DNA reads TGCGCCAGCAGCGGGGGGACAGGGAACACCGGGGAGCTGTTTTTT. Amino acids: CASSGGTGNTGELFF.

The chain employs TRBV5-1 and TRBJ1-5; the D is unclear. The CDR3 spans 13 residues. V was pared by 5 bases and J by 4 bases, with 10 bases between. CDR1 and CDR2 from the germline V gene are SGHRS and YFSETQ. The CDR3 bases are TGCGCCAGCAGTTCCGGGGAGAATCAGCCCCAGCATTTT. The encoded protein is CASSSGENQPQHF.

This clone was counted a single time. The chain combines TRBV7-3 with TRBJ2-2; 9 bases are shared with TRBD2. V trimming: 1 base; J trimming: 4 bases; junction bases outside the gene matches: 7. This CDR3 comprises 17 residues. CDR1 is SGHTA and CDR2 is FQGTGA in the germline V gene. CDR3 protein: CASSLRGGRAGTGELFF. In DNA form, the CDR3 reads TGTGCCAGCAGCTTAAGGGGCGGGAGGGCCGGCACCGGGGAGCTGTTTTTT.

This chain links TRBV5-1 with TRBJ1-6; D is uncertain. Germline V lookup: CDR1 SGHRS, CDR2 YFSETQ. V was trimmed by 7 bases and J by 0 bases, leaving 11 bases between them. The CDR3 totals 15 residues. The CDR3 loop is CASREKSSYNSPLHF. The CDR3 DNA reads TGCGCCAGCCGTGAAAAGAGCTCCTATAATTCACCCCTCCACTTT.

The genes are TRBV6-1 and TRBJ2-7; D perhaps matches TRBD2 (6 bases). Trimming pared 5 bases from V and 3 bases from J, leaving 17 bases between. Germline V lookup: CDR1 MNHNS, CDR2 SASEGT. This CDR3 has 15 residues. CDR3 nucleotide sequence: TGTGCCAGCAGTTTTGGGACTCCACCCGACTACGAGCAGTACTTC. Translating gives CASSFGTPPDYEQYF.

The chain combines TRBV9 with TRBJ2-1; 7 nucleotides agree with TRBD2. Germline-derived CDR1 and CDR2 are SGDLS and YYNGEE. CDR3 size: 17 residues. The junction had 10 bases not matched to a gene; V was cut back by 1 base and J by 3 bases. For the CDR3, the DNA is TGTGCCAGCAGCGTATTGTCGGGAGGAAGGGGCTACAATGAGCAGTTCTTC. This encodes CASSVLSGGRGYNEQFF.